In its sample, the clone carrying this TCR beta chain was seen many times. The antigen is not known. This sample is drawn from a study of identical twins. Study outcomes and limitations: Clonotypes of the beta chain that were abundant in cord blood carried fewer insertions (memory repertoires showed none). Twins shared out-of-frame alpha sequences with excess low generation probability.

All donors comprised healthy Caucasians. V dropped 0 bases and J dropped 8 bases, with 16 bases sitting between them. The germline V gene has CDR1 SQVTM and CDR2 ANQGSEA. This CDR3 region has 14 residues. One entry per CDR3 protein, called by TCRdb with MiXCR from the 5' RACE reads. Here the sample spans around 160,000 distinct CDR3 sequences, 3.5% being singletons. The sequenced material came from memory T cells sorted from blood. The receptor was derived from a young man in good health. The chain is built from TRBV29-1 and TRBJ1-2, with a weak D call TRBD1 (6 bases). The CDR3 protein is CSVEDPSQGYGYTF. In nucleotides, the CDR3 is TGCAGCGTTGAAGATCCCTCCCAGGGGTACGGCTACACCTTC.